The rows below give T cell receptor beta chains drawn from one sample of a study of blood T cell repertoires in COVID-19. This table comes from immunoSEQ multiplex PCR, and its TCRdb copy is limited to in-frame clones, with some not included. The repertoire holds under 300,000 clones, with 89% as singletons. Sequenced material: PBMCs or T cells enriched from blood (not recorded which). These receptors all stem from a woman aged 40 to 50 who had recovered from COVID-19. Each CDR3 is given with its conserved first and last residue. The order of the fields is J gene, V gene, CDR3 protein.

TRBJ1-3	TRBV7-8	CASSRLTGMGSDTIYF
TRBJ1-6	TRBV6-5	CASSYAGVSYNSPLHF
TRBJ1-1	TRBV5-5	CASSPLTGGTEAFF
TRBJ1-2	TRBV3-1/TRBV3-2	CASSQGQSNYGYTF
TRBJ1-2	TRBV11-2	CASSLEPTSGYGYTF
TRBJ2-2	TRBV5-1	CASSLVPGNTGELFF
TRBJ2-7	TRBV5-1	CASSLTPGAGGSHEQYF
TRBJ1-2	TRBV7-3	CASSPGGTHGYTF
TRBJ2-7	TRBV9	CASSVASPSYEQYF
TRBJ2-3	TRBV5-4	CASSKTGATDTQYF
TRBJ2-7	TRBV5-1	CASSLGTGLYEQYF
TRBJ1-1	TRBV5-1	CASSIDSNTEAFF
TRBJ2-7	TRBV5-8	CASSLAGVRSYEQYF
TRBJ2-4	TRBV5-4	CASSLEGTKNIQYF
TRBJ2-3	TRBV11-2	CASSLGGTSGRRSTDTQYF
TRBJ2-3	TRBV14	CASSLEFGDTQYF
TRBJ1-5	TRBV18	CASSKFSGRGLAGNQPQHF
TRBJ2-2	TRBV11-3	CASSLGRQGPNTGELFF
TRBJ2-2	TRBV9	CASSVGQKVNTGELFF
TRBJ1-6	TRBV5-5	CASSGGTVDNSPLHF
TRBJ1-1	TRBV7-8	CASSSTPGVIEAFF
TRBJ1-6	TRBV30	CAWSVVGTAKGSLHF
TRBJ2-5	TRBV6-6	CASSGLAGGQETQYF
TRBJ1-3	TRBV5-1	CASAVGHEFSGNTIYF
TRBJ2-7	TRBV28	CASRRTSGSTYEQYF
TRBJ2-3	TRBV7-3	CASSLNFGGITDTQYF
TRBJ1-4	TRBV18	CASSPGREGEKLFF
TRBJ1-2	TRBV5-4	CASSLADTVGGYTF
TRBJ1-6	TRBV12-5	CASGFGEGTLHF
TRBJ2-7	TRBV7-2	CASSPRGGPWDYEQYF
TRBJ1-2	TRBV6-5	CASPDPQGTYGYTF
TRBJ1-5	TRBV2	CASKRHELEGDQPQHF
TRBJ2-1	TRBV7-3	CASSSTSGLYNEQFF
TRBJ1-2	TRBV6-5	CASSRDRGTYGYTF
TRBJ2-6	TRBV2	CASSVRTGHSGANVLTF
TRBJ1-4	TRBV3-1/TRBV3-2	CASSQGTGATNEKLFF
TRBJ1-2	TRBV18	CASSQMQGKDGYTF
TRBJ1-2	TRBV2	CASSPRTGMGRYGYTF
TRBJ1-1	TRBV7-3	CASSDTHRPQGDTEAFF
TRBJ2-3	TRBV4-2	CASSLGVGGSGSDTQYF
TRBJ1-1	TRBV3-1/TRBV3-2	CASSQGTGVVEAFF
TRBJ2-1	TRBV6-2/TRBV6-3	CASSWQTYNEQFF
TRBJ1-5	TRBV30	CAWSVLGGDSNQPQHF
TRBJ1-1	TRBV11-2	CASSLGGRAEAFF
TRBJ2-1	TRBV3-1/TRBV3-2	CASSQVPSGRYEQFF
TRBJ2-2	TRBV18	CASSRTGPDTGELFF
TRBJ2-5	TRBV2	CASTQIWAQETQYF
TRBJ1-4	TRBV28	CATQGEEKLFF
TRBJ1-2	TRBV24-1	CATSDGQDYGYTF
TRBJ2-2	TRBV3-1/TRBV3-2	CASSQGRGTGELFF
TRBJ1-2	TRBV11-2	CASRGGNPNYGYTF
TRBJ2-7	TRBV30	CAWSIRGATYEQYF
TRBJ1-2	TRBV12-3/TRBV12-4	CASSLGGNYGYTF